Listed here are 18 T cell receptor beta chains from one sample, sequenced in a study of vaccination effects on CD4 cells after COVID-19. Only in-frame clones appear in the TCRdb table, and some are missing; sequencing was by immunoSEQ multiplex PCR. The sample has approximately 40,000 clones, roughly 70% seen once. Using viral peptide pools, the ViraFEST assay grew out antigen-specific CD4+ T cells prior to sequencing. When more than 9 days of culture had elapsed, CD4+ T cells were isolated. According to the study, vaccine recipients showed no prior SARS-CoV-2 infection and negative nucleocapsid antibodies. Antigens of these TCRs are unknown. Here the sequenced sample was CD4+ T cells from PBMCs cultured with SARS-CoV-2 spike peptides, taken before COVID-19 vaccination. The receptors shown here come from a human donor who received a COVID-19 vaccine.

This clone has only a few counts. The rearrangement links TRBV6-6 to TRBJ2-2; TRBD1 matches at 11 bases. In germline, CDR1 is MNHNY, CDR2 SVGAGI (reference sequence). The ends lost 7 bases at V and 6 bases at J; junction bases unmatched: 10. The CDR3 runs 16 residues. The CDR3 DNA is TGTGCCAGCACTGATCCTGGACAGGGGGCGGCCGGGGAGCTGTTTTTT. It is translated as CASTDPGQGAAGELFF.

This clone was seen a handful of times. The rearrangement links TRBV6-5 to TRBJ1-6; 9 bases agree with TRBD1. This CDR3 spans 16 amino acids. V lost 4 bases and J lost 9; bases outside the gene matches: 10. CDR1 and CDR2 from the germline V gene are MNHEY and SVGAGI. The CDR3 DNA reads as TGTGCCAGCAGTTCGGGAGGGACAGGGAGGTCTTCACCCCTCCACTTT. This gives the protein CASSSGGTGRSSPLHF.

The chain recombines TRBV19 with TRBJ2-1; 9 bases line up with TRBD2. The V segment lost 10 bases and the J segment 4 bases; nucleotides outside the gene matches: 5. The CDR3 runs 13 residues. The germline V gene encodes CDR1 LNHDA and CDR2 SQIVND (reference sequence). The CDR3 region is CAISSGAYNEQFF. The CDR3 region has the DNA TGTGCCATCTCTAGCGGGGCGTACAATGAGCAGTTCTTC.

V is TRBV2 and J is TRBJ1-6; the match to TRBD1 covers 7 bases. The CDR3 sequence is 17 residues long. J was trimmed by 2 bases and V by 3 bases; bases with no gene match: 7. Germline V lookup: CDR1 SNHLY, CDR2 FYNNEI. CDR3 region: CASSEKTGTTYNSPLHF. The CDR3 region has the DNA TGTGCCAGCAGTGAGAAGACAGGGACCACCTATAATTCACCCCTCCACTTT.

This clone occurred once. The gene calls are TRBV7-2 and TRBJ2-7; 7 nucleotides agree with TRBD1. CDR1 SGHTA and CDR2 FQGNSA come from the germline V gene. V was pared by 1 base and J by 4 bases, with 7 bases of the junction left unmatched. This CDR3 has 15 residues. The CDR3 spells CASSLEGASRYEQYF. The DNA of the CDR3 is TGTGCCAGCAGCTTAGAGGGGGCTAGTAGGTACGAGCAGTACTTC. Filled out from reference TRBV7-2 and TRBJ2-7, the complete variable domain reads GAGVSQSPSNKVTEKGKDVELRCDPISGHTALYWYRQSLGQGLEFLIYFQGNSAPDKSGLPSDRFSAERTGGSVSTLTIQRTQQEDSAVYLCASSLEGASRYEQYFGPGTRLTVT.

The chain couples TRBV27 to TRBJ2-3; TRBD1 matches at 7 bases. Germline V gene sequence: CDR1 MNHEY, CDR2 SMNVEV (reference sequence). The CDR3 contains 15 residues. The ends lost 5 bases at V and 3 bases at J; junction bases unmatched: 8. The CDR3 DNA is TGTGCCAGCAGTGTCCGACAGGGAATGACAGATACGCAGTATTTT. As protein: CASSVRQGMTDTQYF.

The gene calls are TRBV30 and TRBJ1-2; D not resolved. The CDR3 runs to 12 residues. V was trimmed by 4 bases and J by 8 bases, leaving 14 bases between them. In germline, CDR1 is GTSNPN, CDR2 SVGIG (reference sequence). For the CDR3, the DNA is TGTGCCTGGATTCGAGGAGGAGGCGGCTACACCTTC. This gives the protein CAWIRGGGGYTF. Full variable domain (remainder filled in from reference TRBV30 and TRBJ1-2): SQTIHQWPATLVQPVGSPLSLECTVEGTSNPNLYWYRQAAGRGLQLLFYSVGIGQISSEVPQNLSASRPQDRQFILSSKKLLLSDSGFYLCAWIRGGGGYTFGSGTRLTVV.

CDR3 DNA: TGTGCCTGGAGACAGGGAGGCGTAGATTCACCCCTCCACTTT. Encoded protein: CAWRQGGVDSPLHF. The chain links TRBV30 to TRBJ1-6; D might be TRBD1 (6 bases). Germline V gives CDR1 GTSNPN, CDR2 SVGIG (reference sequence). V gave up 3 bases and J gave up 8 bases, with 14 bases separating them. The CDR3 extends over 14 amino acids.

This clone was recorded once. The genes are TRBV15 and TRBJ2-6, with 7 bases identical to TRBD2. The V gene's germline CDR1 is LNHNV and CDR2 YYDKDF (reference sequence). This CDR3 region has 14 residues. After removal of 7 bases from V and 2 bases from J, the junction contained 2 bases not matched to a gene. As DNA, the CDR3 is TGTGCCACCACTGGGGGGGCTGGGGCCAACGTCCTGACTTTC. It codes for CATTGGAGANVLTF.

The chain carries TRBV2 and TRBJ2-1; 9 nucleotides line up with TRBD1. V was clipped by 6 bases and J by 9 bases; unmatched bases: 6. Germline lookup yields CDR1 SNHLY and CDR2 FYNNEI. The CDR3 totals 13 residues. The CDR3 DNA follows: TGTGCCAGCAGGGGGGACAGGGTGGGTGAGCAGTTCTTC. It encodes CASRGDRVGEQFF.

This clone was counted once. The rearrangement uses TRBV7-2 and TRBJ2-1; 8 nucleotides agree with TRBD2. The CDR3 consists of 14 residues. The trim removed 5 bases at V and 9 bases at J, leaving 9 bases unmatched. CDR1 is SGHTA and CDR2 is FQGNSA in the germline V gene. Written as DNA, the CDR3 is TGTGCCAGCAGCCCCGCGGGGGGAGGAAGTGAGCAGTTCTTC. Amino acid sequence: CASSPAGGGSEQFF.

CDR3 residues: CAWGLAGGFSYEQYF. As DNA, the CDR3 is TGTGCCTGGGGTCTAGCGGGAGGTTTCTCCTACGAGCAGTACTTC. The V and J genes are TRBV30 and TRBJ2-7; 11 bases agree with TRBD2. With 5 bases clipped from V and 0 bases from J, the junction kept 6 bases outside the gene matches. The CDR3 extends over 15 amino acids. Germline CDR1 reads GTSNPN; CDR2 reads SVGIG (reference sequence).

This chain links TRBV5-1 with TRBJ1-2; D perhaps matches TRBD1 (6 bases). The CDR3 length is 15 residues. Between the trimmed V and J ends, which lost 0 bases and 3 bases, there was a span of 12 bases. Germline lookup yields CDR1 SGHRS and CDR2 YFSETQ. The CDR3 region is CASSLATGNYYGYTF. CDR3 bases: TGCGCCAGCAGCTTGGCTACAGGGAACTACTATGGCTACACCTTC.

The CDR3 coding sequence is TGCAGCGTCCAGCGGGGAACTAACTATGGCTACACCTTC. Translated: CSVQRGTNYGYTF. The V call is TRBV29-1, the J call TRBJ1-2; D remains unclear. Per the germline V gene, CDR1 is SQVTM and CDR2 is ANQGSEA. V lost 6 bases and J lost 0, with 11 bases in between. The CDR3 has 13 residues.

This rearrangement joins TRBV19 to TRBJ2-1; TRBD2 agrees at 12 bases. The CDR3 sequence is 12 residues long. Losses at the gene ends were 7 bases for V and 15 bases for J; bases not matched to a gene: 7. Looked up from germline, CDR1 is LNHDA and CDR2 is SQIVND (reference sequence). This chain's CDR3 is CASIPTSGGRFF. CDR3 bases: TGTGCCAGTATCCCCACTAGCGGGGGGCGGTTCTTC.

This clone has a handful of counts. This chain links TRBV6-2 or TRBV6-3 with TRBJ1-6, with D unresolved. Trimming left V 4 bases short and J 4 bases short, with 11 bases between. This CDR3 has 15 residues. CDR1 is MNHEY, CDR2 SVGEGT, per germline. CDR3 in DNA: TGTGCCAGCAGTTTAGCCGCCGGGTATAATTCACCCCTCCACTTT. Its translation: CASSLAAGYNSPLHF.

V and J are TRBV15 and TRBJ2-5; D tentatively reads TRBD1 or TRBD2 (5 bases each). Germline lookup yields CDR1 LNHNV and CDR2 YYDKDF (reference sequence). The CDR3 covers 16 residues. V gave up 1 base and J gave up 0 bases, with 12 bases separating them. The CDR3 DNA is TGTGCCACCAGCAGAGGGGGGAACCAGTACCAAGAGACCCAGTACTTC. Translation: CATSRGGNQYQETQYF.

The CDR3 bases are TGTGCCAGCAGGGGGGCAGGGGCGGGGAATGAGCAGTTCTTC. Encoded protein: CASRGAGAGNEQFF. V gene TRBV28 combines with J gene TRBJ2-1; D may be TRBD1 or TRBD2 (6 bases each). This CDR3 comprises 14 residues. The V end was cut by 6 bases, the J end by 7 bases, with 16 bases between. Germline V gives CDR1 MDHEN, CDR2 SYDVKM.